The 30 T cell receptor beta chains listed next were all sequenced from one sample in a study of Graves' ophthalmopathy and Graves' hyperthyroidism. RNA served as the template for amplifying TCR beta CDR3 regions. Second-round multiplex PCR followed a first-round RT-PCR using HTBI primers. Each CDR3 protein gets one entry after TCRdb re-called the multiplex PCR reads with MiXCR. The sample holds some 1.1 million distinct CDR3 sequences, 35% to 40% seen once. What was sequenced was peripheral blood or thyroid tissue (not recorded which). The receptors were gathered from an adult man with Graves' hyperthyroidism.

This sequence joins TRBV28 and TRBJ1-1; D ambiguous. The CDR3 length is 15 residues. Trimming shortened V by 3 bases and J by 3 bases, and 14 bases separated the two germline ends. Germline-derived CDR1 and CDR2 are MDHEN and SYDVKM. The CDR3 loop reads CASSFGEAGDTEAFF. The CDR3 region has the DNA TGTGCCAGCAGTTTTGGGGAGGCCGGGGACACTGAAGCTTTCTTT.

This clonotype was seen a handful of times. The rearrangement joins TRBV6-5 to TRBJ1-2; D gene ambiguous. Germline CDR1 MNHEY, CDR2 SVGAGI. The CDR3 covers 14 residues. Trimming cost V 2 bases and J 5 bases, with 12 bases left between them. The CDR3 protein is CASSYDGEEYGYTF. The CDR3 DNA sequence: TGTGCCAGCAGTTACGACGGGGAGGAATATGGCTACACCTTC.

The rearrangement uses TRBV4-2 and TRBJ1-2, with D tentatively TRBD1 (6 bases). The CDR3 spans 15 residues. V dropped 0 bases and J dropped 5 bases, with 13 bases sitting between them. Per germline, CDR1 LGHNA and CDR2 YNFKEQ. CDR3 region: CASSQDLAGEYGYTF. CDR3 coding DNA: TGTGCCAGCAGCCAAGATCTGGCAGGGGAGTATGGCTACACCTTC.

Here the CDR3 reads CASSGGQGFEQYF. The CDR3 nucleotides are TGTGCCAGCAGCGGGGGACAGGGGTTCGAGCAGTACTTC. The chain is built from TRBV7-8 and TRBJ2-7; 10 bases are a match to TRBD1. After removal of 5 bases from V and 6 bases from J, the junction contained 4 bases not matched to a gene. Germline values: CDR1 SGHVS, CDR2 FQNEAQ. CDR3 length: 13 residues.

In its sample, this clonotype was seen a few times. J is TRBJ2-2 and V is TRBV12-3 or TRBV12-4; D might be TRBD1 (6 bases). This CDR3 spans 14 amino acids. V dropped 4 bases and J dropped 4 bases, with 10 bases sitting between them. CDR3 nucleotide sequence: TGTGCCAGCAGTTCTGCAGGGGCCACCGGGGAGCTGTTTTTT. It translates to CASSSAGATGELFF.

This clonotype came up many times. The rearrangement joins TRBV13 to TRBJ2-5; 8 positions match TRBD1. CDR3 size: 13 residues. V shed 5 bases and J 8 bases; nucleotides not matched to a gene: 7. The germline V gene has CDR1 PRHDT and CDR2 FYEKMQ (reference sequence). The CDR3 loop reads CASSDGQGSTQYF. CDR3 coding DNA: TGTGCCAGCAGCGACGGACAGGGATCCACCCAGTACTTC.

The chain recombines TRBV7-2 with TRBJ2-7, with TRBD2 matching 11 bases. Trimming removed 4 bases from V and 9 bases from J; junction bases left unmatched: 8. CDR1 SGHTA and CDR2 FQGNSA come from the germline V gene. This CDR3 has 14 amino acids. The CDR3 coding sequence is TGTGCCAGCAGCTACGGACTAGCGGGTGGGCGGCAGTACTTC. Amino acids: CASSYGLAGGRQYF.

This clonotype was counted many times. This rearrangement joins TRBV7-6 to TRBJ1-1; no firm D call. V was shortened by 3 bases and J by 7 bases, with 12 bases between the two germline ends. This CDR3 spans 13 amino acids. Germline assignment: CDR1 SGHVS and CDR2 FNYEAQ. The CDR3 region is CASSFADSHEAFF. The DNA for the CDR3 is TGTGCCAGCAGCTTTGCAGACTCTCATGAAGCTTTCTTT.

V gene TRBV29-1 combines with J gene TRBJ2-3; D uncertain. V lost 4 bases and J lost 1, with 12 bases in between. The length of the CDR3 is 14 residues. The V gene's germline CDR1 is SQVTM and CDR2 ANQGSEA. CDR3 region: CSVVSIGRTDTQYF. DNA for the CDR3: TGCAGCGTTGTGAGCATTGGACGCACAGATACGCAGTATTTT.

Details on this clonotype: The junction departs from the called germline gene at one end, perhaps through a read error. This chain joins TRBV24-1 and TRBJ2-5, with D perhaps TRBD1 (6 bases). CDR3 size: 15 residues. CDR1 is KGHDR, CDR2 SFDVKD, per germline. This CDR3 is CATSDLGQGKEAQYF. DNA of the CDR3: TGTGCCACCAGTGATTTGGGTCAGGGGAAAGAGGCCCAGTACTTC.

Notes on this clonotype: Relative to the germline gene, one junction end is altered; a read error may explain this. V usage is TRBV12-3 or TRBV12-4 and J usage is TRBJ1-6, with D possibly matching TRBD1 (5 bases). The length of the CDR3 is 14 residues. CDR3 DNA sequence: TGTGCCAGCAGTGATGGACATCCAAATTCACCCCTCCGCTTT. Its translation is CASSDGHPNSPLRF.

The table lists this clonotype with many counts. V and J are TRBV2 and TRBJ1-5; TRBD1 aligns across 10 bases. This CDR3 contains 13 residues. J gave up 6 bases and V 9 bases, and 5 bases lay outside the gene matches. The germline gives CDR1 SNHLY, CDR2 FYNNEI. The DNA of the CDR3 is TGTGCCAGTCGACAGGGGGCGGGTCAGCCCCAGCATTTT. Protein: CASRQGAGQPQHF.

This clonotype has a count of ten or more. V is TRBV7-8 and J is TRBJ2-5; tentative D call: TRBD2 (6 bases). Trimming stripped 5 bases from V and 2 bases from J, with 15 bases between. CDR1 and CDR2 from the germline V gene are SGHVS and FQNEAQ. The CDR3 spans 15 residues. CDR3: CASSQQGGIQETQYF. CDR3 bases: TGTGCCAGCAGCCAGCAGGGCGGGATTCAAGAGACCCAGTACTTC. Filled out from reference TRBV7-8 and TRBJ2-5, the complete variable domain reads GAGVSQSPRYKVAKRGQDVALRCDPISGHVSLFWYQQALGQGPEFLTYFQNEAQLDKSGLPSDRFFAERPEGSVSTLKIQRTQQEDSAVYLCASSQQGGIQETQYFGPGTRLLVL.

V is TRBV2 and J is TRBJ2-7; 14 nucleotides match TRBD2. This CDR3 has 16 residues. V lost 5 bases to trimming and J lost 3 bases; unmatched junction nucleotides: 6. From germline, CDR1 is SNHLY and CDR2 FYNNEI. CDR3: CASSRGLAGANYEQYF. CDR3 sequence (DNA): TGTGCCAGCAGTAGGGGACTAGCGGGGGCTAACTACGAGCAGTACTTC.

This clonotype showed up many times. This chain uses TRBV19 with TRBJ2-7; 9 bases fit TRBD2. V lost 2 bases and J lost 4; bases outside the gene matches: 3. Germline loops: CDR1 LNHDA, CDR2 SQIVND (reference sequence). This CDR3 is built from 14 residues. The CDR3 is CASSITSGPYEQYF. The DNA of the CDR3 is TGTGCCAGTAGTATAACTAGCGGGCCTTACGAGCAGTACTTC. Full variable domain (outside the CDR3, taken from reference TRBV19 and TRBJ2-7): DGGITQSPKYLFRKEGQNVTLSCEQNLNHDAMYWYRQDPGQGLRLIYYSQIVNDFQKGDIAEGYSVSREKKESFPLTVTSAQKNPTAFYLCASSITSGPYEQYFGPGTRLTVT.

The V gene is TRBV7-9, the J gene TRBJ1-1; 7 nucleotides line up with TRBD1. The germline V gene has CDR1 SEHNR and CDR2 FQNEAQ (reference sequence). The CDR3 spans 17 residues. V lost 5 bases and J lost 0; bases outside the gene matches: 12. The CDR3 DNA reads TGTGCCAGCAGCGACAGGGTTTGGAGCTATCTGAACACTGAAGCTTTCTTT. Encoded protein: CASSDRVWSYLNTEAFF.

This clonotype showed up just a few times. The CDR3 sequence is CASTYQYEQYF. In DNA form, the CDR3 reads TGTGCCAGCACCTATCAATACGAGCAGTACTTC. J is TRBJ2-7 and V is TRBV6-2 or TRBV6-3; no reliable D call. The V and J ends lost 7 bases and 4 bases respectively, with 8 bases between them. Germline CDR1 MNHEY, CDR2 SVGEGT. The CDR3 loop spans 11 amino acids.

Concerning this clonotype itself: A much bigger clone sits one base away, suggesting this may be a read error. As the CDR3 is not closed by the conserved phenylalanine or tryptophan, this likely results from a read error. The chain joins TRBV5-1 to TRBJ1-1, with a weak D call TRBD1 (6 bases). V was shortened by 4 bases and J by 4 bases, with 11 bases between the two germline ends. There are 13 residues in the CDR3. Germline-derived CDR1 and CDR2 are SGHRS and YFSETQ. The CDR3 here is CASSIRGITEAFL. The DNA for the CDR3 is TGCGCCAGCAGCATCAGGGGAATCACTGAAGCTTTCCTT.

This clonotype showed up many times. The chain carries TRBV19 and TRBJ1-1, with D hard to call. Germline-derived CDR1 and CDR2 are LNHDA and SQIVND (reference sequence). This CDR3 contains 16 residues. Trimming took 4 bases from V and 1 from J, leaving 16 bases between them. The CDR3: CASSTSTGWGNTEAFF. As DNA, the CDR3 is TGTGCCAGTAGTACGTCGACCGGATGGGGGAACACTGAAGCTTTCTTT. Complete variable domain (other parts from reference TRBV19 and TRBJ1-1): DGGITQSPKYLFRKEGQNVTLSCEQNLNHDAMYWYRQDPGQGLRLIYYSQIVNDFQKGDIAEGYSVSREKKESFPLTVTSAQKNPTAFYLCASSTSTGWGNTEAFFGQGTRLTVV.

J is TRBJ1-4 and V is TRBV5-1, with TRBD1 as a possible D gene (5 bases). Per germline, CDR1 SGHRS and CDR2 YFSETQ. This CDR3 is built from 15 residues. Deletions cut 5 bases from V and 3 bases from J, with 14 bases between. CDR3 DNA sequence: TGCGCCAGCAGAGGACGGGGGGACGCTAATGAAAAACTGTTTTTT. Translating it yields CASRGRGDANEKLFF.

This clonotype is a singleton in its sample. Since the CDR3 does not end with the conserved phenylalanine or tryptophan, this likely comes from a read error. J is TRBJ2-5 and V is TRBV7-9; 8 bases align to TRBD1. The CDR3 covers 16 residues. From germline, CDR1 is SEHNR and CDR2 FQNEAQ (reference sequence). V lost 5 bases, J lost 2 bases, and 10 bases stayed unmatched. This chain's CDR3 is CASSVWQGARQETQYV. In nucleotides, the CDR3 is TGTGCCAGCAGCGTATGGCAGGGGGCGCGGCAAGAGACCCAGTACGTC.

This clonotype was seen many times. The chain employs TRBV19 and TRBJ1-5; no clear D gene. The CDR3 spans 16 residues. V lost 6 bases and J 3 bases, leaving 18 bases between the germline ends. Germline CDR1 and CDR2: LNHDA and SQIVND (reference sequence). The CDR3 is CASSLTSISFNQPQHF. The CDR3 nucleotides read TGTGCCAGTAGCCTGACGTCCATCTCCTTCAATCAGCCCCAGCATTTT.

The chain is built from TRBV7-2 and TRBJ1-1; D unresolved. V gave up 8 bases and J gave up 1 base, with 14 bases separating them. CDR3 size: 14 residues. Per the germline V gene, CDR1 is SGHTA and CDR2 is FQGNSA. The chain's CDR3 is CASSPPSANTEAFF. Here the CDR3 DNA reads TGTGCCAGCTCACCACCTTCGGCGAACACTGAAGCTTTCTTT.

Many counts were recorded for this clonotype. This chain links TRBV20-1 with TRBJ2-5, with D perhaps TRBD1 or TRBD2 (6 bases each). Deletions cut 0 bases from V and 5 bases from J, with 22 bases between. The CDR3 covers 17 residues. Germline V gives CDR1 DFQATT, CDR2 SNEGSKA (reference sequence). This CDR3 reads CSARDVDWGLAWETQYF. The CDR3 DNA sequence: TGCAGTGCTAGAGATGTCGACTGGGGGCTAGCGTGGGAGACCCAGTACTTC.

This clonotype was counted a few times. The chain employs TRBV7-9 and TRBJ1-1; D call uncertain. Germline V gene data show CDR1 as SEHNR and CDR2 as FQNEAQ (reference sequence). Deletions cut 2 bases from V and 4 bases from J, with 11 bases between. The CDR3 runs to 14 residues. For the CDR3, the DNA is TGTGCCAGCAGCTTAATGGGTTCGTCCACTGAAGCTTTCTTT. This gives the protein CASSLMGSSTEAFF. The full variable domain, with the rest looked up from reference TRBV7-9 and TRBJ1-1, is DTGVSQNPRHKITKRGQNVTFRCDPISEHNRLYWYRQTLGQGPEFLTYFQNEAQLEKSRLLSDRFSAERPKGSFSTLEIQRTEQGDSAMYLCASSLMGSSTEAFFGQGTRLTVV.

The chain is built from TRBV30 and TRBJ1-1; D is unresolved. The germline CDR1 and CDR2 sequences are GTSNPN and SVGIG (reference sequence). V was trimmed by 2 bases and J by 4 bases, leaving 8 bases between them. This CDR3 comprises 12 residues. The CDR3 is CAWSKGATEAFF. The CDR3 DNA follows: TGTGCCTGGAGTAAAGGAGCCACTGAAGCTTTCTTT. The whole variable domain, filled in from reference TRBV30 and TRBJ1-1, reads SQTIHQWPATLVQPVGSPLSLECTVEGTSNPNLYWYRQAAGRGLQLLFYSVGIGQISSEVPQNLSASRPQDRQFILSSKKLLLSDSGFYLCAWSKGATEAFFGQGTRLTVV.

The chain links TRBV10-3 to TRBJ2-7; TRBD2 matches 9 bases. Germline loops: CDR1 ENHRY, CDR2 SYGVKD. The CDR3 has 12 residues. J was trimmed by 4 bases and V by 10 bases; bases with no gene match: 5. The DNA for the CDR3 is TGTGCCACCGAGAGCGGGAGGTACGAGCAGTACTTC. Translating gives CATESGRYEQYF.

This clonotype was seen many times. This rearrangement joins TRBV10-3 to TRBJ1-2; perhaps TRBD1 as D (6 bases). V was clipped by 10 bases and J by 1 base, with 13 bases between them. The CDR3 has 13 residues. Germline lookup yields CDR1 ENHRY and CDR2 SYGVKD. CDR3 region: CASNREVNYGYTF. CDR3 coding DNA: TGTGCCAGTAACAGGGAAGTTAACTATGGCTACACCTTC.

This rearrangement joins TRBV20-1 to TRBJ1-6; D gene unclear. The V gene's germline CDR1 is DFQATT and CDR2 SNEGSKA (reference sequence). The CDR3 sequence is 15 residues long. The V end lost 6 bases, the J end lost 0 bases, and 12 bases lay between the germline ends. CDR3 region: CSARTTPSYNSPLHF. The CDR3 coding sequence is TGCAGTGCCCGCACGACACCCTCCTATAATTCACCCCTCCACTTT.

Of note for this clonotype: The junction departs from germline at one end; a sequencing error may be responsible. The chain couples TRBV25-1 to TRBJ1-4, with TRBD1 identical over 7 bases. This CDR3 is 13 amino acids long. Germline lookup yields CDR1 MGHDK and CDR2 SYGVNS. The CDR3 DNA reads as TGTGCCTGCGAGACAGGGTCTACGGAAAAACTGGTTTTT. Amino acids: CACETGSTEKLVF.